The clone carrying this TCR beta chain has just a few counts. During active infection, Seattle patients enrolled and were then monitored through disease. The CDR3 loop spans 12 amino acids. V was clipped by 7 bases and J by 7 bases, with 13 bases between them. Germline-derived CDR1 and CDR2 are MDHEN and SYDVKM. Original data processing: Using reference gene primer amplification, nucleated cell counts were estimated. TCRdb's table, derived via immunoSEQ multiplex PCR, lists solely in-frame clones and lacks some. The DNA gave D and trimming, while V, J and clone size come from that table. The data hold about 56,000 clones, with approximately 81% observed a single time. The data derive from a study of blood T cell repertoires in COVID-19. Whole-study context: Donors in the United States, Italy and Spain gave samples during acute or convalescent COVID-19. Sample material is recorded as cDNA or gDNA derived from T cells, B-cell-depleted T cells, or PBMCs.

What was sequenced was peripheral blood. This receptor was taken from a man in his 60s with COVID-19, enrolled during active disease. The chain has TRBV28 and TRBJ1-1, with TRBD1 as a possible D gene (5 bases). This CDR3 is CASNLQTDEAFF. CDR3 DNA: TGTGCCAGCAACCTCCAGACAGATGAAGCTTTCTTT.